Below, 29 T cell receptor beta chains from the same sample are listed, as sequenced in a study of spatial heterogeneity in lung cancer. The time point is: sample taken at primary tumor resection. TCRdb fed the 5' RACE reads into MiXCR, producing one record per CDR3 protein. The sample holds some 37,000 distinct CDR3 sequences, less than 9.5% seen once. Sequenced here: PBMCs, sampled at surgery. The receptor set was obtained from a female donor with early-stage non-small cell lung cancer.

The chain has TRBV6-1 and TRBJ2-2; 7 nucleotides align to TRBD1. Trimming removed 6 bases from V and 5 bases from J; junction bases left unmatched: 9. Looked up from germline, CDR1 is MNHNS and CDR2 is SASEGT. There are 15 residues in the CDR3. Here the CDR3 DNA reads TGTGCCAGCAGCGGGGACAGATTTGGGACCGGGGAGCTGTTTTTT. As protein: CASSGDRFGTGELFF.

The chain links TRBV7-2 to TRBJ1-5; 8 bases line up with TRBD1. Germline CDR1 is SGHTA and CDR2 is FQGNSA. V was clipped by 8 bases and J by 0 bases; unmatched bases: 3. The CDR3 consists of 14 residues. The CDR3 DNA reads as TGTGCCAGCCAGGACAGGGTTAGCAATCAGCCCCAGCATTTT. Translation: CASQDRVSNQPQHF. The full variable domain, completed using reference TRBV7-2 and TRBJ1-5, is GAGVSQSPSNKVTEKGKDVELRCDPISGHTALYWYRQSLGQGLEFLIYFQGNSAPDKSGLPSDRFSAERTGGSVSTLTIQRTQQEDSAVYLCASQDRVSNQPQHFGDGTRLSIL.

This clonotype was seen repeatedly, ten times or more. As DNA, the CDR3 is TGTGCCAGCAGTCCCCGGGACGCCGGGAGTGAAAAACTGTTTTTT. Translating it yields CASSPRDAGSEKLFF. The rearrangement uses TRBV6-6 and TRBJ1-4; weak D call: TRBD1 (5 bases). V lost 5 bases and J 7 bases, leaving 17 bases between the germline ends. Germline V gene sequence: CDR1 MNHNY, CDR2 SVGAGI (reference sequence). This CDR3 is built from 15 residues.

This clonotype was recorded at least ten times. The DNA for the CDR3 is TGTGCCAGCAGCACCAGCTACAGCGGGCTAGGCACAGATACGCAGTATTTT. It specifies CASSTSYSGLGTDTQYF. J is TRBJ2-3 and V is TRBV11-2; tentatively, D is TRBD2 (6 bases). Trimming left V 5 bases short and J 1 base short, with 19 bases between. The CDR3 is made up of 17 amino acids. Germline lookup yields CDR1 SGHAT and CDR2 FQNNGV.

The CDR3 region has the DNA TGCGCCAGCAGCGTACAGGCGGCGACTGAAGCTTTCTTT. Translated: CASSVQAATEAFF. V is TRBV5-1 and J is TRBJ1-1; possibly TRBD1 for D (5 bases). Germline V gene lookup returns CDR1 SGHRS and CDR2 YFSETQ. Trimming removed 4 bases from V and 5 bases from J, with 12 bases in between. The CDR3 sequence is 13 residues long. The full variable domain, with the rest looked up from reference TRBV5-1 and TRBJ1-1, is KAGVTQTPRYLIKTRGQQVTLSCSPISGHRSVSWYQQTPGQGLQFLFEYFSETQRNKGNFPGRFSGRQFSNSRSEMNVSTLELGDSALYLCASSVQAATEAFFGQGTRLTVV.

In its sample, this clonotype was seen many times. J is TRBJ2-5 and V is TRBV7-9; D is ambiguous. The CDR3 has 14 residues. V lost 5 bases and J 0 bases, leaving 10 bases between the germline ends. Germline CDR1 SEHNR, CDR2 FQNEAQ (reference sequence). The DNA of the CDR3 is TGTGCCAGCAGCGGGTCCCCGTACCAAGAGACCCAGTACTTC. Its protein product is CASSGSPYQETQYF.

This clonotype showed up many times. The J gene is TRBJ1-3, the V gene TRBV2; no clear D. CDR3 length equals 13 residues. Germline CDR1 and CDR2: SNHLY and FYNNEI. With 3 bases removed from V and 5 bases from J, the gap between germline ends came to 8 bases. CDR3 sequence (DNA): TGTGCCAGCAGTGAGACGGTCCGAAACACCATATATTTT. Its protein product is CASSETVRNTIYF.

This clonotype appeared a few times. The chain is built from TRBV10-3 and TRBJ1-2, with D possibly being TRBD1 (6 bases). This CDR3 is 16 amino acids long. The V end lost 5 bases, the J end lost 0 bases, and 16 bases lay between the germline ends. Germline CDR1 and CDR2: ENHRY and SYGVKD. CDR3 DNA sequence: TGTGCCATCAGTACCGGGTTTGGACAGCCTAACTATGGCTACACCTTC. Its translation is CAISTGFGQPNYGYTF.

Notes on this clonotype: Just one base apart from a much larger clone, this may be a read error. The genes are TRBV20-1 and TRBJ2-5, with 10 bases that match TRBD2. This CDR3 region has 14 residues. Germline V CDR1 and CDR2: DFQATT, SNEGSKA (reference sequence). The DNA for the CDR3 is TGCTGTGCTACCCGGACTAGCGGCCAAGAGACCCAGTACTTC. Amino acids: CCATRTSGQETQYF.

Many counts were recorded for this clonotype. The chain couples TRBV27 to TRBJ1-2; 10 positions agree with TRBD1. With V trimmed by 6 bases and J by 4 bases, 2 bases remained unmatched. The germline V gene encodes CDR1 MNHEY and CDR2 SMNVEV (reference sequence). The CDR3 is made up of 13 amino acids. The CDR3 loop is CASSGDRGYGYTF. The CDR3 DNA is TGTGCCAGCAGCGGGGACAGGGGCTATGGCTACACCTTC.

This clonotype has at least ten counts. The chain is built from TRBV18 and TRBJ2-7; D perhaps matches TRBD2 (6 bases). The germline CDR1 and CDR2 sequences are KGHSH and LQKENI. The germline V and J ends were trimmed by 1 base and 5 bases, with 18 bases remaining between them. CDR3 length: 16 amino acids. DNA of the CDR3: TGTGCCAGCTCACCACGTGTCCGGGGGATAGCCCACGAGCAGTACTTC. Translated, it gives CASSPRVRGIAHEQYF.

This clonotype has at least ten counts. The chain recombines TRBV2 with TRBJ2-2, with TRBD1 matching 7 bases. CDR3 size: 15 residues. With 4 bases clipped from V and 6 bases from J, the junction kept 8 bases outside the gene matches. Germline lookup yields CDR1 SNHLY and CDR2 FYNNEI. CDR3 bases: TGTGCCAGCAGTGCCGGGACAGTCTCTCCCGGGGAGCTGTTTTTT. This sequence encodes CASSAGTVSPGELFF.

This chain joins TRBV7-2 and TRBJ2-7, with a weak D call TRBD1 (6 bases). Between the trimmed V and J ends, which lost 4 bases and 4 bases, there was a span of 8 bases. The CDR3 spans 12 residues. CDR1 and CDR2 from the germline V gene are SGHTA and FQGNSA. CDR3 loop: CASSWTVYEQYF. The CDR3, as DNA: TGTGCCAGCAGCTGGACAGTATACGAGCAGTACTTC.

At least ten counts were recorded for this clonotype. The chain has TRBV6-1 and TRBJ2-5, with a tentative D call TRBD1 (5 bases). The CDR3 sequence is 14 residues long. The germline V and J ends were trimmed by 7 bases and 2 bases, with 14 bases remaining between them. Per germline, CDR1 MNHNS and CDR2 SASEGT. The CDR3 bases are TGTGCCAGCACCATTCTACAGGCGCAAGAGACCCAGTACTTC. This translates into CASTILQAQETQYF.

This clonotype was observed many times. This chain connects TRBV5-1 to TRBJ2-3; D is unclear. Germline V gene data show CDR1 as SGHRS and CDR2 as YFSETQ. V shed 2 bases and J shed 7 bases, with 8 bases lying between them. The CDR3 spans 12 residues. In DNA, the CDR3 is TGCGCCAGCAGCTTTGGGGAAAATACGCAGTATTTT. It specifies CASSFGENTQYF.

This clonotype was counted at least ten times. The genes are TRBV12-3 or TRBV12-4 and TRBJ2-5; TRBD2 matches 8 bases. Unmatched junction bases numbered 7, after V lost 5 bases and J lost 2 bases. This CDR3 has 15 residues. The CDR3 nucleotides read TGTGCCAGCAGTCTTGGACTAGCAGCTCAAGAGACCCAGTACTTC. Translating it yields CASSLGLAAQETQYF.

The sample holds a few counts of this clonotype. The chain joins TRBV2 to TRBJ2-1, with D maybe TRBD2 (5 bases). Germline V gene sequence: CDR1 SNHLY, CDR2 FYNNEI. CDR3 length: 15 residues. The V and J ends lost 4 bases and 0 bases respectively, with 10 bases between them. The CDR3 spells CASSGSTSSYNEQFF. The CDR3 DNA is TGTGCCAGCAGTGGATCTACTAGCTCCTACAATGAGCAGTTCTTC.

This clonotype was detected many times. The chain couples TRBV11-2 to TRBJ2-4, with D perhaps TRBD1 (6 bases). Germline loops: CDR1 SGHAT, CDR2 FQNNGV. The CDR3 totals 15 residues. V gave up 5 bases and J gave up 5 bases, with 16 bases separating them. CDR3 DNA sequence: TGTGCCAGCAGCCACAACAGGGTTCGCCAAAACATTCAGTACTTC. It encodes CASSHNRVRQNIQYF.

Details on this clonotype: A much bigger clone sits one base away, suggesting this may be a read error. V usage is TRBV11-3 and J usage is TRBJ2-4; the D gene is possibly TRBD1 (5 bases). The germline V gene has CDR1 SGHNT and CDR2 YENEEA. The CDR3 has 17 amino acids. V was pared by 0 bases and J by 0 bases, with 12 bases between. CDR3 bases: TGTGCCAGCAGCTTAGATGGGGCCGATCTAGCCAAAAACATTCAGTACTTC. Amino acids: CASSLDGADLAKNIQYF.

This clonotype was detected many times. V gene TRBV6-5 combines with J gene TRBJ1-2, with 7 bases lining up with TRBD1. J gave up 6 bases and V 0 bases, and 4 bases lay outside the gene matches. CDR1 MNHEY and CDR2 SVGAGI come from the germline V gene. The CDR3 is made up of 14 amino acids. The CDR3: CASSYSTGEDGYTF. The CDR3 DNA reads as TGTGCCAGCAGTTACTCCACAGGGGAGGATGGCTACACCTTC.

The CDR3 spells CASSLTDTQYF. CDR3 DNA sequence: TGTGCCAGCAGCTTGACAGATACGCAGTATTTT. This chain uses TRBV7-6 with TRBJ2-3; the D is unclear. Per the germline V gene, CDR1 is SGHVS and CDR2 is FNYEAQ. CDR3 size: 11 residues. V lost 3 bases to trimming and J lost 3 bases, with 1 base between them.

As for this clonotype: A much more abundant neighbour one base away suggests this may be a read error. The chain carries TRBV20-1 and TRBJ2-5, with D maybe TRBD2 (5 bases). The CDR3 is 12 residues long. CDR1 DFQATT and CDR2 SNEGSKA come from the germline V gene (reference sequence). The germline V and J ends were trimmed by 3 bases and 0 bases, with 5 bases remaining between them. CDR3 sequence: CSASSDQETQYF. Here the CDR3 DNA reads TGCAGTGCTAGTAGCGACCAAGAGACCCAGTACTTC.

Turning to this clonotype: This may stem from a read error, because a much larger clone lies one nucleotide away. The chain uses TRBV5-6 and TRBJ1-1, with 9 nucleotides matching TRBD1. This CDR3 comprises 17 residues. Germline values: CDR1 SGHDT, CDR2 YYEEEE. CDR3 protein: CASSPPPGQGGGTKAFF. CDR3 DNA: TGTGCCAGCAGCCCCCCCCCGGGACAGGGAGGTGGCACTAAAGCTTTCTTT.

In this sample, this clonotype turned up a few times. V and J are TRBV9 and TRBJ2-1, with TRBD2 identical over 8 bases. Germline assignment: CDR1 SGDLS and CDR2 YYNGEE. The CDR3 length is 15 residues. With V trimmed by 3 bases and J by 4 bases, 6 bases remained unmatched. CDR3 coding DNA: TGTGCCAGCAGCGCGGAGGCTAGCGGGTACAATGAGCAGTTCTTC. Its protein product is CASSAEASGYNEQFF.

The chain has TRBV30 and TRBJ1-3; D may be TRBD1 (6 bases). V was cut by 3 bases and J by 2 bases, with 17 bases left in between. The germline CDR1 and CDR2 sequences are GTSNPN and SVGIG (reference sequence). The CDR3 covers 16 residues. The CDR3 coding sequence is TGTGCCTGGAGCTCCCTTAACAGGGTCACTGGAAACACCATATATTTT. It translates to CAWSSLNRVTGNTIYF.

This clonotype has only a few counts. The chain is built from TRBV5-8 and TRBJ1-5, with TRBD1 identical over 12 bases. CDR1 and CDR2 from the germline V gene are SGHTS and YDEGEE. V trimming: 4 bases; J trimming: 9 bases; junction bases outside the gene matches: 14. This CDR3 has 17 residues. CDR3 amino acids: CASSPAWGTGGERPQHF. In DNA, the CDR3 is TGTGCCAGCAGCCCGGCGTGGGGGACAGGGGGCGAGAGGCCCCAGCATTTT.

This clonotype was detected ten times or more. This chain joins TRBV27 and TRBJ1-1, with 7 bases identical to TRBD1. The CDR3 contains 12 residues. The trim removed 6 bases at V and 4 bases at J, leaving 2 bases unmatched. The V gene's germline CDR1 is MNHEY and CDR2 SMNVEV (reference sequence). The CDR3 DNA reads TGTGCCAGCAGCCGGACAGGCACTGAAGCTTTCTTT. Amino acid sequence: CASSRTGTEAFF.

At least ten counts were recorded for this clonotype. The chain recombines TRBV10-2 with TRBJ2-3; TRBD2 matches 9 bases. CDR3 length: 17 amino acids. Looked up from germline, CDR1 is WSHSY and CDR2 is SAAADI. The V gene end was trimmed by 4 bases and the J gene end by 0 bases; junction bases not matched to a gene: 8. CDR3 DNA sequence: TGCGCCAGCAGTGCGTCTAGCGGGGTTCCTAGCACAGATACGCAGTATTTT. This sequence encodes CASSASSGVPSTDTQYF.

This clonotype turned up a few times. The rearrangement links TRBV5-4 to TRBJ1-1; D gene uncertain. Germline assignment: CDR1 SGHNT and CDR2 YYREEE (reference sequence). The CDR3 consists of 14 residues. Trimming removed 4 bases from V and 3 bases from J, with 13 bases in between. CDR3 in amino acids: CASSTRRSDTEAFF. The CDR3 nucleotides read TGTGCCAGCAGCACCCGACGCTCTGACACTGAAGCTTTCTTT.